The 13 T cell receptor beta chains reported below all come from one sample, sequenced in a study of blood T cell repertoires in COVID-19. Only in-frame clones appear in the TCRdb table, and some are missing; sequencing was by immunoSEQ multiplex PCR. The sample has about 190,000 clones, around four fifths seen once. Specimen: peripheral blood. These receptors originate from a woman of 80 years or more with active or convalescent COVID-19.

The chain links TRBV6-5 to TRBJ1-5; TRBD1 matches at 9 bases. V was clipped by 9 bases and J by 7 bases; unmatched bases: 7. The CDR3 runs 13 residues. Germline CDR1 and CDR2: MNHEY and SVGAGI. CDR3 region: CASSGTGIQPQHF. The CDR3 DNA sequence: TGTGCCAGTTCCGGGACAGGGATCCAGCCCCAGCATTTT.

This rearrangement joins TRBV10-3 to TRBJ1-2; no clear D. CDR3 size: 14 residues. V was trimmed by 4 bases and J by 4 bases, leaving 13 bases between them. The germline gives CDR1 ENHRY, CDR2 SYGVKD. In DNA form, the CDR3 reads TGTGCCATCAGTGGGCCCGAGGCGATCTATGGCTACACCTTC. Translation: CAISGPEAIYGYTF.

The chain joins TRBV5-1 to TRBJ2-2; 9 positions agree with TRBD2. V was pared by 5 bases and J by 4 bases, with 9 bases of the junction left unmatched. Germline CDR1 and CDR2: SGHRS and YFSETQ. CDR3 size: 16 residues. CDR3 loop: CASSTAGGRGTGELFF. CDR3 nucleotides: TGCGCCAGCAGTACCGCGGGGGGGCGTGGCACCGGGGAGCTGTTTTTT.

The CDR3 DNA sequence: TGTGCCACCAGCAGGGACAGGACAGTGAACTACGAGCAGTACTTC. This gives the protein CATSRDRTVNYEQYF. The chain recombines TRBV15 with TRBJ2-7, with 7 nucleotides matching TRBD1. J gave up 3 bases and V 3 bases, and 8 bases lay outside the gene matches. In germline, CDR1 is LNHNV, CDR2 YYDKDF (reference sequence). The CDR3 runs to 15 residues.

This clone appeared a few times. The rearrangement joins TRBV29-1 to TRBJ2-7, with a weak D call TRBD1 (5 bases). V was shortened by 3 bases and J by 4 bases, with 22 bases between the two germline ends. Germline-derived CDR1 and CDR2 are SQVTM and ANQGSEA. There are 16 residues in the CDR3. The DNA for the CDR3 is TGCAGCGTTGAGGCTAGGCCACGACAGATCCTATACGAGCAGTACTTC. Protein sequence: CSVEARPRQILYEQYF.

This chain joins TRBV2 and TRBJ1-3; 8 bases agree with TRBD1. Trimming cost V 8 bases and J 1 base; bases outside gene matches: 13. CDR3 length equals 17 residues. Germline V gives CDR1 SNHLY, CDR2 FYNNEI. This CDR3 is CASLEGQGYMSGNTIYF. Written as DNA, the CDR3 is TGTGCCAGCTTAGAAGGACAGGGTTATATGTCTGGAAACACCATATATTTT.

The count of this clone is one. J is TRBJ2-7 and V is TRBV2, with TRBD1 identical over 12 bases. This CDR3 is built from 14 residues. Germline V CDR1 and CDR2: SNHLY, FYNNEI. V gave up 4 bases and J gave up 5 bases; unmatched junction bases: 3. The CDR3 loop is CASSGDRGLDEQYF. The CDR3 region has the DNA TGTGCCAGCAGTGGGGACAGGGGGCTCGACGAGCAGTACTTC.

V is TRBV10-3 and J is TRBJ2-7; D is perhaps TRBD2 (6 bases). Germline loops: CDR1 ENHRY, CDR2 SYGVKD. The length of the CDR3 is 14 residues. V lost 7 bases and J 2 bases, leaving 15 bases between the germline ends. The CDR3 sequence is CAINSGTAAYEQYF. The CDR3 DNA reads as TGTGCCATCAACTCCGGGACTGCCGCCTACGAGCAGTACTTC.

This clone is termed medium-sized. This sequence joins TRBV6-4 and TRBJ2-3; a possible D gene is TRBD2 (5 bases). CDR3 length: 13 amino acids. V dropped 5 bases and J dropped 4 bases, with 10 bases sitting between them. Germline CDR1 is MRHNA and CDR2 is SNTAGT. CDR3 loop: CASSPGYPDTQYF. As DNA, the CDR3 is TGTGCCAGCAGTCCGGGGTACCCAGATACGCAGTATTTT.

J is TRBJ1-5 and V is TRBV19; D remains unclear. Trimming pared 3 bases from V and 5 bases from J, leaving 14 bases between. This CDR3 has 15 residues. Germline V gene sequence: CDR1 LNHDA, CDR2 SQIVND (reference sequence). The CDR3 reads CASSIAGIVYQPQHF. In DNA form, the CDR3 reads TGTGCCAGTAGTATCGCAGGTATAGTTTATCAGCCCCAGCATTTT.

The V and J genes are TRBV6-5 and TRBJ2-4; 7 bases are a match to TRBD2. With 8 bases clipped from V and 0 bases from J, the junction kept 7 bases outside the gene matches. The CDR3 extends over 15 amino acids. Germline CDR1 reads MNHEY; CDR2 reads SVGAGI. CDR3 DNA sequence: TGTGCCAGCTGCCAGGGACTACTAGCCAAAAACATTCAGTACTTC. The encoded protein is CASCQGLLAKNIQYF.

This clone was seen many times. The chain couples TRBV19 to TRBJ1-1; the D gene is possibly TRBD1 (5 bases). V was clipped by 2 bases and J by 8 bases, with 9 bases between them. Germline CDR1 is LNHDA and CDR2 is SQIVND (reference sequence). The CDR3 runs to 12 residues. CDR3: CASSITRAEAFF. CDR3 sequence (DNA): TGTGCCAGTAGTATAACCAGGGCGGAAGCTTTCTTT. Full variable domain (rest looked up from reference TRBV19 and TRBJ1-1): DGGITQSPKYLFRKEGQNVTLSCEQNLNHDAMYWYRQDPGQGLRLIYYSQIVNDFQKGDIAEGYSVSREKKESFPLTVTSAQKNPTAFYLCASSITRAEAFFGQGTRLTVV.

V gene TRBV28 combines with J gene TRBJ2-3; D is possibly TRBD1 (6 bases). The germline V gene has CDR1 MDHEN and CDR2 SYDVKM. This CDR3 spans 12 amino acids. Trimming cost V 7 bases and J 8 bases, with 13 bases left between them. CDR3 nucleotides: TGTGCCAGCATAGGGGTAGGGGGTACGCAGTATTTT. This gives the protein CASIGVGGTQYF.